This T cell receptor (beta chain) derives from a study of cytomegalovirus exposure and HLA in healthy donors. Vbeta (60) and Jbeta (13) primers were used in the PCR. Per the authors' pipeline: As a later analysis found, there were 80 million to 90 million unique TCR beta chains, of which roughly 11 million were shared. Some clones are missing from TCRdb's copy, which holds only in-frame ones; the method was immunoSEQ multiplex PCR. V and J calls and clone size are copied from that table; D and trimming were computed from the DNA. The data hold about 93,000 clones, with about 80% observed a single time. Findings and caveats of the study: Other equally common chains were less clonally expanded than HLA-associated TCR beta chains, a later analysis showed.

V shed 0 bases and J shed 1 base, with 7 bases lying between them. In germline, CDR1 is SGHDN, CDR2 FVKESK. CDR3 length equals 14 residues. Remarks on this clone: Its specificity is unknown.

The source is a man aged 25-45 years in good health and CMV-seronegative. The rearrangement joins TRBV14 to TRBJ2-7; D is ambiguous. The material sequenced was PBMCs. CDR3 DNA sequence: TGTGCCAGCAGCCAAGAACAGTATTCCTACGAGCAGTACTTC. Translation gives CASSQEQYSYEQYF.